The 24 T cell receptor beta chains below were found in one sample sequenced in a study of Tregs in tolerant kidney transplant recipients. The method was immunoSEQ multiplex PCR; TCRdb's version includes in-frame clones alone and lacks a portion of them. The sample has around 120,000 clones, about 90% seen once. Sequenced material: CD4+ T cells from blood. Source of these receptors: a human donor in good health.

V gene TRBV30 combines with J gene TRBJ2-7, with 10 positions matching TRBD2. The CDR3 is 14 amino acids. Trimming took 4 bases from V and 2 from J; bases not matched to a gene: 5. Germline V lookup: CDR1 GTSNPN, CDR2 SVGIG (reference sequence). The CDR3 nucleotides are TGTGCCTGGACCTTCAGCGGGAGGGCCTACGAGCAGTACTTC. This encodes CAWTFSGRAYEQYF.

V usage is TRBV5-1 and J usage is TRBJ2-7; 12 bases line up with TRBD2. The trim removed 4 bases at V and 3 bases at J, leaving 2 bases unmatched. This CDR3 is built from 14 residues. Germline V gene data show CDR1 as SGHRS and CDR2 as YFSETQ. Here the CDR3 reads CASSETSGSYEQYF. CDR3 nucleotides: TGCGCCAGCAGCGAGACTAGCGGGAGCTACGAGCAGTACTTC.

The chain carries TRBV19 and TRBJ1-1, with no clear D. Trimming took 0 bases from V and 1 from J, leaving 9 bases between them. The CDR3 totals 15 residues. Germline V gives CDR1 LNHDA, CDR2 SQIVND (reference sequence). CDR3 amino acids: CASSIDLAGNTEAFF. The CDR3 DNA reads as TGTGCCAGTAGTATAGATCTGGCAGGGAACACTGAAGCTTTCTTT.

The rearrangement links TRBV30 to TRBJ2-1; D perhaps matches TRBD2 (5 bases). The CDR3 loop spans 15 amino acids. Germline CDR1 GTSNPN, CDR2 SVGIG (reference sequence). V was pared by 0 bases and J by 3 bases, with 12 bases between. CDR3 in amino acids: CAWSVAGLGYNEQFF. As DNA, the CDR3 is TGTGCCTGGAGTGTAGCCGGACTGGGCTACAATGAGCAGTTCTTC.

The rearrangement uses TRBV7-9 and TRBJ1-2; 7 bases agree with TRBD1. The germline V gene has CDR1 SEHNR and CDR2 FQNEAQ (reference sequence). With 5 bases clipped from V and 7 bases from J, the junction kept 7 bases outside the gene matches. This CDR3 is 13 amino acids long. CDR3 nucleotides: TGTGCCAGCAGCCCCGGACAGGACGGTGGCTACACCTTC. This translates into CASSPGQDGGYTF.

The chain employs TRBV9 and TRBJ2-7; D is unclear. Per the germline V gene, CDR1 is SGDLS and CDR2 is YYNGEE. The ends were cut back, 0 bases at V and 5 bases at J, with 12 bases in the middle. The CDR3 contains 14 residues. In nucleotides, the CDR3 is TGTGCCAGCAGCGTAGGGGCCCCCGTCGACGAGCAGTACTTC. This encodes CASSVGAPVDEQYF.

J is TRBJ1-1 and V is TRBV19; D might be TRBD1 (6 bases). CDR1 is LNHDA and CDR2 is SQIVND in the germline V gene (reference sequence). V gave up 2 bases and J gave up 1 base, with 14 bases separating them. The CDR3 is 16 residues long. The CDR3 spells CASSIKTGWENTEAFF. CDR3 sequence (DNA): TGTGCCAGTAGTATAAAGACAGGCTGGGAGAACACTGAAGCTTTCTTT.

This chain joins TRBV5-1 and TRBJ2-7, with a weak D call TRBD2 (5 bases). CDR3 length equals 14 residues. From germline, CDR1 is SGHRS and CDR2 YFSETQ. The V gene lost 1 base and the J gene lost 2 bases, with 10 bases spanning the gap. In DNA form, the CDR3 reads TGCGCCAGCAGCTTGACCGGGAACCCCTACGAGCAGTACTTC. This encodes CASSLTGNPYEQYF.

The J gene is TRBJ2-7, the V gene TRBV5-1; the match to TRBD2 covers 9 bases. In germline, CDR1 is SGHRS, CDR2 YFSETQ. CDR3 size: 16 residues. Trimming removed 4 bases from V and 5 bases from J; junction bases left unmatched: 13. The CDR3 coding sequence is TGCGCCAGCAGCACTCAAGCCCTAGCGGGGCGAAACGAGCAGTACTTC. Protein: CASSTQALAGRNEQYF.

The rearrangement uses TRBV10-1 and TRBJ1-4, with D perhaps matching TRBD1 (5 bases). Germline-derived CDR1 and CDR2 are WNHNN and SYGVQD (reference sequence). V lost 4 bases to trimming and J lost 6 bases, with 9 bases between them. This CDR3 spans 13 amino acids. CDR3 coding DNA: TGCGCCAGCAGTGTTGGCAGGGATGAAAAACTGTTTTTT. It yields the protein CASSVGRDEKLFF.

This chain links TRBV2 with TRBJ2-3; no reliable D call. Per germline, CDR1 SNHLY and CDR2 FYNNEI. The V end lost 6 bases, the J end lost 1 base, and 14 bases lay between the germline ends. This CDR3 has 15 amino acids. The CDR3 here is CASRSSPGGTDTQYF. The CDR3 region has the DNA TGTGCCAGCAGGTCGAGCCCCGGTGGCACAGATACGCAGTATTTT.

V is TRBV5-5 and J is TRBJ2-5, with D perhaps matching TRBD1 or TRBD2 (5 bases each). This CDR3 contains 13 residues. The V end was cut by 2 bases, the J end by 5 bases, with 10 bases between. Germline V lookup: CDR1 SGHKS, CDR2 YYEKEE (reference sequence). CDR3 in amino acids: CASSFGGMETQYF. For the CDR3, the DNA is TGTGCCAGCAGCTTTGGGGGAATGGAGACCCAGTACTTC.

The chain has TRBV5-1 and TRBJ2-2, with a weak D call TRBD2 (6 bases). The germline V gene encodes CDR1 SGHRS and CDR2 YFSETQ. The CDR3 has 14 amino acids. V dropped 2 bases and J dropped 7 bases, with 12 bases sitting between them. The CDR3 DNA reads TGCGCCAGCAGCTTACTAGCAACAGACGGGGAGCTGTTTTTT. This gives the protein CASSLLATDGELFF.

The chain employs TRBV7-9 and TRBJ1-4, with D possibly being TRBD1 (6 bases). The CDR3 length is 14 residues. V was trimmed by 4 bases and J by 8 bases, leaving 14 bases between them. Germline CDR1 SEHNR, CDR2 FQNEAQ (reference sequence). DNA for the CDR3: TGTGCCAGCAGCTCCGCGGGGGGCGGAGAAAAACTGTTTTTT. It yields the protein CASSSAGGGEKLFF.

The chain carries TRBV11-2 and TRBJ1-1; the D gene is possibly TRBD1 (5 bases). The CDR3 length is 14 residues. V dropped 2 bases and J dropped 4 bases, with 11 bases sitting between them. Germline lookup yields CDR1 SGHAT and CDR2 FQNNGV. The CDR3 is CASSLTRAGTEAFF. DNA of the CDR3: TGTGCCAGCAGCTTAACCAGGGCGGGCACTGAAGCTTTCTTT. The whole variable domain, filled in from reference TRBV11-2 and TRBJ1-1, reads EAGVAQSPRYKIIEKRQSVAFWCNPISGHATLYWYQQILGQGPKLLIQFQNNGVVDDSQLPKDRFSAERLKGVDSTLKIQPAKLEDSAVYLCASSLTRAGTEAFFGQGTRLTVV.

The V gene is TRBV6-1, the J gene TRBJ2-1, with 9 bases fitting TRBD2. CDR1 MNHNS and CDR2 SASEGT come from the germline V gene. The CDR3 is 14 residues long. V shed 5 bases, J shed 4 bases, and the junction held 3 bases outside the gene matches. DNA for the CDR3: TGTGCCAGCAGTCCTAGCGGGACATACAATGAGCAGTTCTTC. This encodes CASSPSGTYNEQFF.

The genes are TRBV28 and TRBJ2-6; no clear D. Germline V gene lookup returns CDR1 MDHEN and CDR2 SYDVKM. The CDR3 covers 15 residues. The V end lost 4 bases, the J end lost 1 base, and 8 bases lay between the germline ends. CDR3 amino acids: CASSSWQSGANVLTF. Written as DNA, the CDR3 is TGTGCCAGCAGTTCCTGGCAGTCTGGGGCCAACGTCCTGACTTTC.

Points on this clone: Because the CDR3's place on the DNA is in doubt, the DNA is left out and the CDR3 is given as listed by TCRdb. CDR3 protein: CASSEVGKGIF. The chain links TRBV2 to TRBJ2-7; the listed D gene, TRBD1, was not tested against the DNA. The germline V gene has CDR1 SNHLY and CDR2 FYNNEI. The length of the CDR3 is 11 amino acids, counting both ends.

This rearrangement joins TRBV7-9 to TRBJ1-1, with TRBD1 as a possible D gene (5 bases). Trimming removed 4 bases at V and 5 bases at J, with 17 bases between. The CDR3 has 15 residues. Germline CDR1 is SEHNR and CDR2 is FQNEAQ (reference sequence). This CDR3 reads CASSSPPPGATEAFF. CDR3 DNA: TGTGCCAGCAGCTCCCCACCACCCGGGGCGACTGAAGCTTTCTTT.

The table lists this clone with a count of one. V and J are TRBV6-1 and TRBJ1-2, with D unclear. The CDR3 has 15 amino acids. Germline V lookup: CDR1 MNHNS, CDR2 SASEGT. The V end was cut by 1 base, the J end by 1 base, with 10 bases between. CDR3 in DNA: TGTGCCAGCAGTGAAGGGGCCTTAGATAACTATGGCTACACCTTC. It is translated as CASSEGALDNYGYTF.

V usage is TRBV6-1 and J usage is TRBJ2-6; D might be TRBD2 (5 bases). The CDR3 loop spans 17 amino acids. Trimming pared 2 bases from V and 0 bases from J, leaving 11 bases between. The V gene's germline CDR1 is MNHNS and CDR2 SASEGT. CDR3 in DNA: TGTGCCAGCAGTGAAATAAGGGAGAGCTCTGGGGCCAACGTCCTGACTTTC. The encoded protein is CASSEIRESSGANVLTF.

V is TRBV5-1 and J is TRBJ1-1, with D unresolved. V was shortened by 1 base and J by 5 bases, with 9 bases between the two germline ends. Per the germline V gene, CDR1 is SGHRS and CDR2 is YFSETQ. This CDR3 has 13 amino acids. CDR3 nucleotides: TGCGCCAGCAGCTTGCGTCGGGGAACTGAAGCTTTCTTT. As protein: CASSLRRGTEAFF.

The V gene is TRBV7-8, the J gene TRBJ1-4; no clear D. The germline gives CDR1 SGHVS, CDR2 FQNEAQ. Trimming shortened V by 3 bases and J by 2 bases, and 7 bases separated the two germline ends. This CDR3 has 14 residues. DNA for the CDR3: TGTGCCAGCAGCTTCAGCGGTACTAATGAAAAACTGTTTTTT. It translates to CASSFSGTNEKLFF.

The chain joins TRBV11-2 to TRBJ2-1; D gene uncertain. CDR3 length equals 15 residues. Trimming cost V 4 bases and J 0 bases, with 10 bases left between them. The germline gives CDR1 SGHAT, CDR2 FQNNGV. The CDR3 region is CASSSLLYSYNEQFF. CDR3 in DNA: TGTGCCAGCAGCTCCCTATTATACTCCTACAATGAGCAGTTCTTC.